This entry lists 11 T cell receptor beta chains sequenced from one sample in a study of glioma-infiltrating T cells after dendritic cell vaccination. The data were produced by immunoSEQ multiplex PCR, yet TCRdb's version contains in-frame clones alone and is incomplete. The data contain tens of thousands of clones, over 65% of them seen just once; the ten biggest clones take up around 3.2%. The starting material was blood, obtained before dendritic cell vaccination. These TCRs come from a human donor with glioblastoma.

This clone was counted once. The chain uses TRBV6-4 and TRBJ2-3; D might be TRBD1 (5 bases). The length of the CDR3 is 14 residues. The germline V gene encodes CDR1 MRHNA and CDR2 SNTAGT. V dropped 2 bases and J dropped 1 base, with 7 bases sitting between them. This CDR3 is CASSDDRRTDTQYF. As DNA, the CDR3 is TGTGCCAGCAGTGACGACAGACGCACAGATACGCAGTATTTT.

CDR3 region: CASSLWDSGYTF. In nucleotides, the CDR3 is TGTGCCAGCAGCTTGTGGGACAGCGGCTACACCTTC. The rearrangement uses TRBV5-6 and TRBJ1-2; 7 positions match TRBD1. CDR1 is SGHDT and CDR2 is YYEEEE in the germline V gene. With 1 base clipped from V and 8 bases from J, the junction kept 2 bases outside the gene matches. CDR3 length equals 12 residues.

The rearrangement links TRBV2 to TRBJ1-5; 9 nucleotides match TRBD1. Germline V gene lookup returns CDR1 SNHLY and CDR2 FYNNEI. The CDR3 runs to 16 residues. The J segment lost 7 bases and the V segment lost 11 bases, leaving 18 bases of the junction unmatched. Here the CDR3 DNA reads TGTGCCTCCCGGGGGCACAGGGGGCCTCCTGGGCAGCCCCAGCATTTT. This codes for CASRGHRGPPGQPQHF. Full variable domain (remainder filled in from reference TRBV2 and TRBJ1-5): EPEVTQTPSHQVTQMGQEVILRCVPISNHLYFYWYRQILGQKVEFLVSFYNNEISEKSEIFDDQFSVERPDGSNFTLKIRSTKLEDSAMYFCASRGHRGPPGQPQHFGDGTRLSIL.

The rearrangement joins TRBV6-5 to TRBJ2-7, with D possibly matching TRBD2 (5 bases). The CDR3 is 14 amino acids. Germline V gene sequence: CDR1 MNHEY, CDR2 SVGAGI. Trimming took 2 bases from V and 2 from J, leaving 10 bases between them. The CDR3 protein is CASSYRGPTYEQYF. The CDR3 DNA follows: TGTGCCAGCAGTTACCGGGGTCCGACCTACGAGCAGTACTTC.

The V gene is TRBV29-1, the J gene TRBJ2-5; TRBD1 agrees at 9 bases. The V segment lost 6 bases and the J segment 3 bases; nucleotides outside the gene matches: 8. The V gene's germline CDR1 is SQVTM and CDR2 ANQGSEA. The CDR3 runs 14 residues. CDR3 amino acids: CSVTGTGREETQYF. In DNA form, the CDR3 reads TGCAGCGTAACCGGGACAGGGAGGGAAGAGACCCAGTACTTC.

This sequence joins TRBV18 and TRBJ1-5, with TRBD1 identical over 10 bases. Germline CDR1 reads KGHSH; CDR2 reads LQKENI. Unmatched junction bases numbered 6, after V lost 3 bases and J lost 4 bases. CDR3 length: 16 amino acids. DNA of the CDR3: TGTGCCAGCTCACCGGGACAGGGGATCGGGAATCAGCCCCAGCATTTT. It encodes CASSPGQGIGNQPQHF.

Regarding this clone: One end of the junction does not line up with germline, which may come from a read error. The chain combines TRBV7-3 with TRBJ2-3, with TRBD2 matching 13 bases. The germline gives CDR1 SGHTA, CDR2 FQGTGA. The CDR3 covers 16 residues. The CDR3 here is CASSPTSGRSKDTQYF. The CDR3 DNA follows: TGTGCCAGCAGCCCGACTAGCGGGAGGAGCAAAGATACGCAGTATTTT.

This rearrangement joins TRBV9 to TRBJ2-3; tentatively, D is TRBD2 (5 bases). The CDR3 spans 15 residues. V lost 7 bases and J 0 bases, leaving 15 bases between the germline ends. Germline loops: CDR1 SGDLS, CDR2 YYNGEE. CDR3 in amino acids: CASSWGGGSTDTQYF. CDR3 DNA: TGTGCCAGCTCGTGGGGTGGCGGGAGCACAGATACGCAGTATTTT.

The chain carries TRBV5-5 and TRBJ2-2; 8 bases align to TRBD1. Germline-derived CDR1 and CDR2 are SGHKS and YYEKEE (reference sequence). J gave up 1 base and V 3 bases, and 2 bases lay outside the gene matches. The CDR3 runs to 15 residues. CDR3 protein: CASSYGTGNTGELFF. CDR3 bases: TGTGCCAGCAGCTACGGGACAGGGAACACCGGGGAGCTGTTTTTT.

The V and J genes are TRBV5-6 and TRBJ1-5; 10 nucleotides line up with TRBD1. Germline assignment: CDR1 SGHDT and CDR2 YYEEEE. The CDR3 is 14 residues long. The V and J ends lost 4 bases and 7 bases, in that order; junction bases with no gene match: 5. The chain's CDR3 is CASSLGQGIQPQHF. The CDR3 DNA follows: TGTGCCAGCAGCCTGGGACAGGGGATCCAGCCCCAGCATTTT. The full variable domain, in which reference TRBV5-6 and TRBJ1-5 provide the parts outside the CDR3, is DAGVTQSPTHLIKTRGQQVTLRCSPKSGHDTVSWYQQALGQGPQFIFQYYEEEERQRGNFPDRFSGHQFPNYSSELNVNALLLGDSALYLCASSLGQGIQPQHFGDGTRLSIL.

The sample holds a few counts of this clone. This chain links TRBV5-1 with TRBJ1-1; possibly TRBD1 for D (6 bases). Between the trimmed V and J ends, which lost 0 bases and 4 bases, there was a span of 13 bases. This CDR3 contains 15 residues. Germline V CDR1 and CDR2: SGHRS, YFSETQ. This chain's CDR3 is CASSLDSRGGTEAFF. In DNA form, the CDR3 reads TGCGCCAGCAGCTTGGATTCCAGGGGTGGCACTGAAGCTTTCTTT.